These T cell receptor beta chains were read from a single sample in a study of shared clonotypes between healthy human individuals. Assay: immunoSEQ multiplex PCR; the TCRdb copy retains only in-frame clones and omits some. The sample comprises about 2 million clones, roughly 95% of which are singletons, and 0.13% rests with the top ten. Input material: naive CD4+ T cells sorted from blood. The receptors come from a young man in good health. Both conserved end residues are part of each CDR3. D genes are given only for firm matches. Only some rows state a clone size, as once, few, many or a class for expanded clones.

>TRBV11-1|-|TRBJ1-6|TRBD1
CASSLSGTDIWSPLHF
TGTGCCAGCAGCTTATCCGGGACAGACATCTGGTCACCCCTCCACTTT
>TRBV10-3|-|TRBJ1-5|-
CAISDGLAQHF
TGTGCCATCAGTGATGGGTTGGCCCAGCATTTT
>TRBV27|-|TRBJ1-2|-
CASRGEVRVSGYTF
TGTGCCAGCAGGGGGGAGGTTCGGGTGAGCGGCTACACCTTC
>TRBV4-1|-|TRBJ2-2|TRBD1
CASSHVGQGRGGELFF
TGCGCCAGCAGCCACGTAGGACAGGGGAGGGGCGGGGAGCTGTTTTTT
>TRBV5-1|-|TRBJ2-5|TRBD2
CASSLAVERGGGETQYF
TGCGCCAGCAGCTTGGCCGTCGAGCGGGGTGGTGGGGAGACCCAGTACTTC
>TRBV6-5|-|TRBJ1-4|-
CANQRGRDEKLFF
TGTGCCAACCAACGGGGAAGGGATGAAAAACTGTTTTTT
>TRBV2|-|TRBJ2-5|-
CASSEGGAQYF
TGTGCCAGCAGTGAAGGGGGGGCCCAGTACTTC
>TRBV5-1|-|TRBJ2-7|-
CASSLAATGTANF
TGCGCCAGCAGCTTGGCCGCCACCGGGACGGCAAACTTC
>TRBV6-5|-|TRBJ2-1|-
CASSYSWIPGPLF
TGTGCCAGCAGTTACTCTTGGATTCCTGGTCCCCTCTTC
>TRBV5-1|-|TRBJ1-6|TRBD1
CASSLGDRVGSPLHF
TGCGCCAGCAGCTTGGGGGACAGGGTGGGTTCACCCCTCCACTTT
>TRBV7-9|-|TRBJ2-5|TRBD2
CASGTAGAAKETQYF
TGTGCCAGTGGGACGGCGGGAGCCGCCAAAGAGACCCAGTACTTC
>TRBV6-5|-|TRBJ2-3|-
CASSLSGPSTDTQYF
TGTGCCAGCAGTCTTAGCGGACCGAGCACAGATACGCAGTATTTT
>TRBV7-6|-|TRBJ2-3|-
CASSQDYTDTQYF
TGTGCCAGCAGCCAGGACTACACAGATACGCAGTATTTT
>TRBV11-2|-|TRBJ2-3|-
CASSLGFKLPDTQYF
TGTGCCAGCAGCTTAGGTTTTAAGCTACCAGATACGCAGTATTTT
>TRBV20-1|-|TRBJ1-2|TRBD1
CSAPRTGEFTF
TGCAGTGCTCCTAGGACAGGGGAGTTCACCTTC
>TRBV18|-|TRBJ1-3|-
CASSPSESGNTIYF
TGTGCCAGCTCACCATCCGAGAGTGGAAACACCATATATTTT
>TRBV4-3|-|TRBJ1-1|-
CASSQVGPAEAFF
TGCGCCAGCAGCCAAGTCGGCCCCGCTGAAGCTTTCTTT
>TRBV18|many|TRBJ1-5|-
CASSRPPLDRLYSNQPQHF
TGTGCCAGCTCACGGCCCCCACTAGACAGGCTTTATAGCAATCAGCCCCAGCATTTT
>TRBV5-4|-|TRBJ2-7|-
CASSVWIQDEQYF
TGTGCCAGCAGCGTCTGGATACAAGACGAGCAGTACTTC
>TRBV2|-|TRBJ1-4|TRBD1
CASSAMTGLGEKLFF
TGTGCCAGCAGCGCAATGACAGGGTTAGGCGAAAAACTGTTTTTT
>TRBV6-5|-|TRBJ1-2|TRBD1
CASSIGTAYGYTF
TGTGCCAGCAGTATAGGGACAGCCTATGGCTACACCTTC
>TRBV29-1|-|TRBJ2-5|-
CSATDVGETQYF
TGCAGCGCCACGGACGTGGGGGAGACCCAGTACTTC
>TRBV28|-|TRBJ1-1|-
CASSLYVDTEAFF
TGTGCCAGCAGTTTATACGTGGACACTGAAGCTTTCTTT
>TRBV11-2|-|TRBJ1-1|-
CASSSAPTRANTEAFF
TGTGCCAGCAGCTCTGCACCAACCCGGGCGAACACTGAAGCTTTCTTT
>TRBV11-2|-|TRBJ2-1|TRBD2
CASSLDRGRGDEQFF
TGTGCCAGCAGCTTAGATCGGGGGAGGGGTGATGAGCAGTTCTTC
>TRBV6-5|-|TRBJ1-2|-
CASSYSWTVNYGYTF
TGTGCCAGCAGTTACTCCTGGACAGTCAACTATGGCTACACCTTC
>TRBV10-3|-|TRBJ2-4|-
CAISESFEGKNIQYF
TGTGCCATCAGTGAGTCGTTTGAGGGCAAAAACATTCAGTACTTC
>TRBV6-1|-|TRBJ2-2|-
CASSIPAGELFF
TGTGCCAGCAGTATTCCAGCCGGGGAGCTGTTTTTT
>TRBV18|-|TRBJ2-7|TRBD2
CASSPSRGAGGRKDEQYF
TGTGCCAGCTCACCCTCCCGAGGAGCGGGAGGGCGGAAGGACGAGCAGTACTTC
>TRBV10-3|-|TRBJ2-3|-
CAISESWTVTDTQYF
TGTGCCATCAGTGAGTCCTGGACAGTCACAGATACGCAGTATTTT
>TRBV2|once|TRBJ2-2|-
CASSRDWKNTGELFF
TGTGCCAGCAGCAGGGACTGGAAGAACACCGGGGAGCTGTTTTTT
>TRBV30|-|TRBJ1-3|-
CAWGGREMTGNTIYF
TGTGCCTGGGGTGGGCGGGAGATGACTGGAAACACCATATATTTT
>TRBV18|-|TRBJ2-5|TRBD1
CASSRQGEGETQYF
TGTGCCAGCTCACGACAGGGAGAAGGCGAGACCCAGTACTTC
>TRBV28|-|TRBJ2-5|TRBD2
CASSSGTRAQETQYF
TGTGCCAGCAGTTCGGGGACTAGAGCCCAAGAGACCCAGTACTTC
>TRBV5-4|-|TRBJ2-1|TRBD2
CASSPKSGGSYNEQFF
TGTGCCAGCAGCCCCAAAAGCGGGGGGTCGTACAATGAGCAGTTCTTC
>TRBV15|-|TRBJ2-5|TRBD2
CATSSPSGGSDFQYF
TGTGCCACCAGCAGCCCTAGCGGGGGATCGGATTTCCAGTACTTC
>TRBV7-2|-|TRBJ2-7|TRBD2
CASSLPGLAGVRF
TGTGCCAGCAGCTTACCTGGGCTAGCGGGAGTACGATTC
>TRBV6-1|-|TRBJ1-5|-
CASSEAGGGVNQPQHF
TGTGCCAGCAGTGAAGCGGGGGGTGGGGTCAATCAGCCCCAGCATTTT
>TRBV7-9|-|TRBJ2-1|-
CASSLSPFGNEQFF
TGTGCCAGCAGCTTATCCCCTTTTGGTAATGAGCAGTTCTTC
>TRBV9|-|TRBJ1-2|-
CASSVDADKAGGGYGYTF
TGTGCCAGCAGCGTCGATGCAGACAAGGCCGGGGGAGGCTATGGCTACACCTTC
>TRBV5-1|-|TRBJ2-3|-
CASSFRSSALDTQYF
TGCGCCAGCAGCTTTAGGTCTAGCGCGCTAGATACGCAGTATTTT
>TRBV10-1|-|TRBJ2-1|TRBD2
CASVEPASGSSRGEQFF
TGCGCCAGCGTGGAACCAGCTAGCGGGAGCAGTCGGGGTGAGCAGTTCTTC
>TRBV19|few|TRBJ1-1|TRBD1
CASSGQGVQAFF
TGTGCCAGTAGTGGACAGGGAGTGCAAGCTTTCTTT
>TRBV5-4|-|TRBJ1-6|TRBD1
CASSLVARQGTSNSPLHF
TGTGCCAGCAGCTTGGTTGCGCGACAGGGAACTAGTAATTCACCCCTCCACTTT
>TRBV30|-|TRBJ1-4|-
CAWSVSWQALGNEKLFF
TGTGCCTGGAGTGTATCCTGGCAGGCACTGGGTAATGAAAAACTGTTTTTT